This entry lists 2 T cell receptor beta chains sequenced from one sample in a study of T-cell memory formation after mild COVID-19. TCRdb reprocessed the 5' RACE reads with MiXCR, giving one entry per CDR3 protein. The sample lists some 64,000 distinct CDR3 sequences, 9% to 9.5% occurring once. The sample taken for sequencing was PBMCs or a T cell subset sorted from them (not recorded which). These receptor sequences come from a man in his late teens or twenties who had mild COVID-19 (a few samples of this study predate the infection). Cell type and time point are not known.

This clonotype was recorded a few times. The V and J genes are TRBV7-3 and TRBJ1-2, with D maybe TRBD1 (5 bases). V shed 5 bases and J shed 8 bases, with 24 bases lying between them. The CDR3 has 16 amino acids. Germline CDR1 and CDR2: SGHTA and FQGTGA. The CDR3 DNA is TGTGCCAGCAGCGCTAACCATTCCCCTGGACAAGGCGGCTACACCTTC. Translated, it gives CASSANHSPGQGGYTF.

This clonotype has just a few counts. DNA of the CDR3: TGTGCCAGCAACACCGGTCTGAGGCGCGGCTACACCTTC. Its protein product is CASNTGLRRGYTF. The chain couples TRBV12-3 or TRBV12-4 to TRBJ1-2; no clear D gene. V was shortened by 7 bases and J by 8 bases, with 17 bases between the two germline ends. This CDR3 region has 13 residues.